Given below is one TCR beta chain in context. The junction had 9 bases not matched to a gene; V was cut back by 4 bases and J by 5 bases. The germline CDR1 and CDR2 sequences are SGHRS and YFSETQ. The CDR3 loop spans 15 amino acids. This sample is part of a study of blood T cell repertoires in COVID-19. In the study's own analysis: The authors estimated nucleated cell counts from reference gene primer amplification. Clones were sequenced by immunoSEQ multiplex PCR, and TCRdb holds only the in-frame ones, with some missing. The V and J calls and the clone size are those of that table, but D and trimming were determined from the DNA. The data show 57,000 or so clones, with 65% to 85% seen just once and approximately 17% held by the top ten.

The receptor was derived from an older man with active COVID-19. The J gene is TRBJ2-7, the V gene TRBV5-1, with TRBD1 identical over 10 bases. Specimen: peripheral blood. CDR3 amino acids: CASSIRDRGADEQYF. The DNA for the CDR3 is TGCGCCAGCAGCATCCGGGACAGGGGCGCAGACGAGCAGTACTTC.